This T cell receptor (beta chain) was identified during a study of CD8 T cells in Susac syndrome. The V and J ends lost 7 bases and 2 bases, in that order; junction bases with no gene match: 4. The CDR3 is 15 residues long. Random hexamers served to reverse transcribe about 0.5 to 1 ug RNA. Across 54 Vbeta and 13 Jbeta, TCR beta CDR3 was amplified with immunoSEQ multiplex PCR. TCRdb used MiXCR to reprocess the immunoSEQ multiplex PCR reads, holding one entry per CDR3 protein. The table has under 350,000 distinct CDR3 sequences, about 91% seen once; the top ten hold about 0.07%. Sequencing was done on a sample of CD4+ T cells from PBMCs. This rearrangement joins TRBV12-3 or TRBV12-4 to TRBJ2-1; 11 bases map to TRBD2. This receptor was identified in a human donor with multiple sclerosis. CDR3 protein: CASILLAGAYNEQFF. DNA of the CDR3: TGTGCCAGCATCTTACTAGCGGGGGCCTACAATGAGCAGTTCTTC.